Listed here is a single T cell receptor beta chain. The record originates from a study of blood T cell repertoires in COVID-19. Study at large: Italy, Spain and the United States were the sources of the convalescent and acute COVID-19 samples.

Germline V gives CDR1 LNHDA, CDR2 SQIVND (reference sequence). The CDR3 has 14 residues. V gave up 7 bases and J gave up 0 bases, with 10 bases separating them. Assay used: immunoSEQ multiplex PCR; TCRdb lists only in-frame clones, some missing. The data hold fewer than 110,000 clones, with 89% observed a single time. The gene calls are TRBV19 and TRBJ1-3; D gene ambiguous. Material: peripheral blood. The source of this sequence is a woman in her fifties or sixties with acute or convalescent COVID-19. The CDR3 DNA reads TGTGCCAGTACCCTACGGAGCTCTGGAAACACCATATATTTT. Translated, it gives CASTLRSSGNTIYF.